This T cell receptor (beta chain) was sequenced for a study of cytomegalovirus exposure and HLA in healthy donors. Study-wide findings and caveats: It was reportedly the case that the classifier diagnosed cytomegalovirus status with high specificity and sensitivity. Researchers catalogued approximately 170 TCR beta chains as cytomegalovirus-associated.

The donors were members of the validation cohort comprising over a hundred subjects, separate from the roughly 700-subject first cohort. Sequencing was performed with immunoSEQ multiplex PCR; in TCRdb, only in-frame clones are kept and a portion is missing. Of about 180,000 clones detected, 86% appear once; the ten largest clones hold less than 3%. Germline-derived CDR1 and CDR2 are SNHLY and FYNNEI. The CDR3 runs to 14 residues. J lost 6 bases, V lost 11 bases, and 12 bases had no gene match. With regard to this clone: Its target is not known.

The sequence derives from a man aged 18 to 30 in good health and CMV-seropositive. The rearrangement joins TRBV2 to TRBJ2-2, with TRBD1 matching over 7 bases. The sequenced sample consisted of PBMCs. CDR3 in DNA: TGTGCCGGAACCGGGACAGTGGGGCCCGGGGAGCTGTTTTTT. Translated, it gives CAGTGTVGPGELFF.